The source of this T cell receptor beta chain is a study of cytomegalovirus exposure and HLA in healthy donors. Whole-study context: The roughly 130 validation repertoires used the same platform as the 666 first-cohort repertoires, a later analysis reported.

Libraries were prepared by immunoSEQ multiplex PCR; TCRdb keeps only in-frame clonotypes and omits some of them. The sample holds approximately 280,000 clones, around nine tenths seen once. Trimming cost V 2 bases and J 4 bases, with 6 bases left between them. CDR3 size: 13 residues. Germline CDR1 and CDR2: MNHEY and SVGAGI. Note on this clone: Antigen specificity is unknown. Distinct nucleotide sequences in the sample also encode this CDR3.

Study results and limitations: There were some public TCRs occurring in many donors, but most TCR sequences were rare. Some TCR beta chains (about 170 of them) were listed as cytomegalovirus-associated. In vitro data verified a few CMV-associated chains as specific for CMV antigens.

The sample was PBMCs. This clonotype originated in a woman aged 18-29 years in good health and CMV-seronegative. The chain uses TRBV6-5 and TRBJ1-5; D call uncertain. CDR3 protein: CASSYRGNQPQHF. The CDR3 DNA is TGTGCCAGCAGTTACCGGGGTAATCAGCCCCAGCATTTT.